These 24 T cell receptor beta chains came from one sample sequenced in a study of blood T cell repertoires in COVID-19. Here immunoSEQ multiplex PCR was the method, and the copy in TCRdb shows in-frame clones only, minus some. The sample lists about 160,000 clones, about four fifths seen once, with about 7.8% in the top ten. The sequenced material came from peripheral blood. The receptors shown here come from a woman aged 55 to 70 with COVID-19, enrolled during active disease.

This CDR3 reads CAAPDFNTGELFF. The CDR3 nucleotides are TGTGCCGCACCGGACTTTAACACCGGGGAGCTGTTTTTT. This rearrangement joins TRBV28 to TRBJ2-2, with D maybe TRBD2 (5 bases). Trimming cost V 11 bases and J 2 bases, with 12 bases left between them. The CDR3 runs 13 residues. The germline CDR1 and CDR2 sequences are MDHEN and SYDVKM.

The V and J genes are TRBV5-6 and TRBJ1-6; D unclear. The CDR3 extends over 14 amino acids. Germline lookup yields CDR1 SGHDT and CDR2 YYEEEE. V dropped 4 bases and J dropped 10 bases, with 15 bases sitting between them. CDR3: CASSMTRMESPLHF. In DNA form, the CDR3 reads TGTGCCAGCAGCATGACAAGGATGGAATCACCCCTCCACTTT.

The rearrangement joins TRBV19 to TRBJ1-5, with 8 bases lining up with TRBD1. V shed 6 bases, J shed 4 bases, and the junction held 8 bases outside the gene matches. From germline, CDR1 is LNHDA and CDR2 SQIVND (reference sequence). The CDR3 is 15 residues long. The CDR3 sequence: CASSRGTGQNQPQHF. The CDR3 bases are TGTGCCAGTAGCCGGGGGACAGGTCAAAATCAGCCCCAGCATTTT.

This rearrangement joins TRBV19 to TRBJ2-7, with D possibly matching TRBD1 (7 bases). V lost 4 bases to trimming and J lost 0 bases, with 10 bases between them. The CDR3 spans 14 residues. CDR1 is LNHDA and CDR2 is SQIVND in the germline V gene (reference sequence). CDR3 in amino acids: CASSTGGPSYEQYF. The CDR3, as DNA: TGTGCCAGTAGTACAGGGGGGCCCTCCTACGAGCAGTACTTC.

The chain couples TRBV6-1 to TRBJ2-1, with D tentatively TRBD2 (5 bases). The CDR3 loop spans 16 amino acids. CDR1 and CDR2 from the germline V gene are MNHNS and SASEGT. Trimming took off 2 bases at V and 3 bases at J, with 14 bases between the two ends. DNA for the CDR3: TGTGCCAGCAGTGAATTCGAGGCGGGCTTCTACAATGAGCAGTTCTTC. Translation gives CASSEFEAGFYNEQFF.

V usage is TRBV19 and J usage is TRBJ2-3; D possibly corresponds to TRBD1 (5 bases). V dropped 2 bases and J dropped 5 bases, with 14 bases sitting between them. The germline CDR1 and CDR2 sequences are LNHDA and SQIVND (reference sequence). The CDR3 extends over 15 amino acids. The DNA of the CDR3 is TGTGCCAGTAGTATAATGTCGCAGGGTCAAGATACGCAGTATTTT. Its protein product is CASSIMSQGQDTQYF.

There are a few counts of this clone. The V and J genes are TRBV5-1 and TRBJ2-5; 11 nucleotides agree with TRBD2. The CDR3 runs 17 residues. CDR1 is SGHRS and CDR2 is YFSETQ in the germline V gene. The V and J ends lost 0 bases and 2 bases, in that order; junction bases with no gene match: 6. This CDR3 reads CASSLGLAGRNQETQYF. Written as DNA, the CDR3 is TGCGCCAGCAGCTTGGGACTAGCGGGGAGAAATCAAGAGACCCAGTACTTC.

The V gene is TRBV28, the J gene TRBJ1-2, with D perhaps TRBD1 (6 bases). The V gene lost 6 bases and the J gene lost 8 bases, with 16 bases spanning the gap. CDR3 size: 13 residues. Germline CDR1 and CDR2: MDHEN and SYDVKM. The CDR3 protein is CASRGGGLRGYTF. CDR3 bases: TGTGCCAGCAGAGGCGGGGGCCTTCGGGGCTACACCTTC.

About this clone itself: A read error may produce the germline difference seen at one junction end. V gene TRBV7-7 combines with J gene TRBJ1-5, with unresolved D. From germline, CDR1 is SSHAT and CDR2 FNYEAQ (reference sequence). The CDR3 spans 15 residues. CDR3 residues: CASSTRTLLGQPQHF. CDR3 DNA sequence: TGTGCTAGCAGTACTCGGACTCTCCTCGGTCAGCCCCAGCATTTT.

J is TRBJ1-2 and V is TRBV5-4; D is ambiguous. Germline V gene sequence: CDR1 SGHNT, CDR2 YYREEE (reference sequence). Trimming stripped 2 bases from V and 0 bases from J, with 11 bases between. This CDR3 has 15 amino acids. The CDR3 sequence: CASSFGLGPNYGYTF. The DNA for the CDR3 is TGTGCCAGCAGCTTTGGGCTGGGCCCTAACTATGGCTACACCTTC.

V gene TRBV5-1 combines with J gene TRBJ2-2; 9 bases agree with TRBD2. Germline V gene lookup returns CDR1 SGHRS and CDR2 YFSETQ. Trimming cost V 4 bases and J 5 bases; bases outside gene matches: 9. This CDR3 is 16 amino acids long. The CDR3 spells CASSPVGGGVTGELFF. The CDR3 DNA is TGCGCCAGCAGCCCGGTTGGCGGGGGGGTTACCGGGGAGCTGTTTTTT.

V usage is TRBV5-1 and J usage is TRBJ2-7; possibly TRBD2 for D (5 bases). CDR1 and CDR2 from the germline V gene are SGHRS and YFSETQ. CDR3 length equals 15 residues. The germline V and J ends were trimmed by 4 bases and 1 base, with 15 bases remaining between them. The chain's CDR3 is CASSAYTEGSYEQYF. CDR3 nucleotides: TGCGCCAGCAGCGCGTATACAGAGGGTTCCTACGAGCAGTACTTC.

This rearrangement joins TRBV19 to TRBJ2-7; 14 bases are shared with TRBD2. The junction had 3 bases not matched to a gene; V was cut back by 2 bases and J by 3 bases. CDR1 and CDR2 (germline): LNHDA, SQIVND (reference sequence). The length of the CDR3 is 16 residues. DNA for the CDR3: TGTGCCAGTAGTATACAGGGACTAGCGGGAGACTACGAGCAGTACTTC. It translates to CASSIQGLAGDYEQYF.

The rearrangement uses TRBV6-6 and TRBJ2-7; weak D call: TRBD2 (6 bases). Per germline, CDR1 MNHNY and CDR2 SVGAGI (reference sequence). The CDR3 is made up of 14 amino acids. V shed 5 bases and J shed 3 bases, with 14 bases lying between them. This CDR3 reads CASSPQRVLYEQYF. CDR3 DNA sequence: TGTGCCAGCAGTCCTCAGCGGGTTCTCTACGAGCAGTACTTC.

V is TRBV5-4 and J is TRBJ1-1; 9 positions match TRBD1. Germline-derived CDR1 and CDR2 are SGHNT and YYREEE (reference sequence). The CDR3 covers 14 residues. J gave up 12 bases and V 4 bases, and 13 bases lay outside the gene matches. The CDR3 region is CASSPRDRVSETFF. In nucleotides, the CDR3 is TGTGCCAGCAGCCCCCGGGACAGGGTGTCGGAAACTTTCTTT.

This clone was seen repeatedly, ten times or more. This rearrangement joins TRBV5-1 to TRBJ2-2; 7 bases are a match to TRBD1. The V and J ends lost 1 base and 5 bases, in that order; junction bases with no gene match: 5. The CDR3 covers 15 residues. From germline, CDR1 is SGHRS and CDR2 YFSETQ. The CDR3 loop is CASSLIQGQTGELFF. CDR3 nucleotides: TGCGCCAGCAGCTTGATACAGGGGCAGACCGGGGAGCTGTTTTTT.

This chain links TRBV6-5 with TRBJ1-1, with D possibly matching TRBD1 (5 bases). Germline CDR1 MNHEY, CDR2 SVGAGI. CDR3 size: 14 residues. Trimming pared 4 bases from V and 5 bases from J, leaving 14 bases between. The DNA of the CDR3 is TGTGCCAGCAGTTCCGACGGGGCGGGGACTGAAGCTTTCTTT. Its translation: CASSSDGAGTEAFF.

The chain recombines TRBV5-1 with TRBJ1-2; 8 bases align to TRBD1. This CDR3 has 13 residues. Per the germline V gene, CDR1 is SGHRS and CDR2 is YFSETQ. With 0 bases clipped from V and 8 bases from J, the junction kept 3 bases outside the gene matches. CDR3 DNA sequence: TGCGCCAGCAGCTTGGCAGGGGGCCAAGGCTACACCTTC. Translating gives CASSLAGGQGYTF.

V is TRBV7-2 and J is TRBJ2-7; TRBD2 might be the D (5 bases). From germline, CDR1 is SGHTA and CDR2 FQGNSA. This CDR3 has 16 residues. Trimming left V 1 base short and J 3 bases short, with 16 bases between. CDR3 DNA: TGTGCCAGCAGCTTAGGGGTGACGGGGTACCTCTACGAGCAGTACTTC. Translated, it gives CASSLGVTGYLYEQYF.

The chain has TRBV5-1 and TRBJ1-6; 11 bases match TRBD1. CDR1 is SGHRS, CDR2 YFSETQ, per germline. Trimming at V came to 4 bases and at J to 7 bases, leaving 13 bases not matched to a gene. The CDR3 has 18 amino acids. CDR3 sequence: CASSPRDRGTILNSPLHF. In nucleotides, the CDR3 is TGCGCCAGCAGCCCCCGGGACAGGGGGACCATACTGAATTCACCCCTCCACTTT.

The DNA for the CDR3 is TGTGCCAGTAGCCCGGGACAAACCACAAGGGAGCTGTTTTTT. Translated, it gives CASSPGQTTRELFF. The J gene is TRBJ2-2, the V gene TRBV19, with D possibly matching TRBD1 (6 bases). Per germline, CDR1 LNHDA and CDR2 SQIVND (reference sequence). The CDR3 loop spans 14 amino acids. V was shortened by 6 bases and J by 9 bases, with 17 bases between the two germline ends.

The rearrangement uses TRBV5-1 and TRBJ2-1; D not certain. With 0 bases removed from V and 8 bases from J, the gap between germline ends came to 21 bases. Germline CDR1 and CDR2: SGHRS and YFSETQ. The CDR3 totals 17 residues. CDR3 sequence: CASSLEARRLAADEQFF. The CDR3 DNA reads as TGCGCCAGCAGCTTGGAAGCTCGGCGTCTGGCGGCGGATGAGCAGTTCTTC.

This chain uses TRBV18 with TRBJ2-7, with 7 bases fitting TRBD1. The CDR3 has 13 residues. Germline CDR1 is KGHSH and CDR2 is LQKENI. V was pared by 0 bases and J by 5 bases, with 1 base of the junction left unmatched. For the CDR3, the DNA is TGTGCCAGCTCACCACCGGGACAGCACGAGCAGTACTTC. Its protein is CASSPPGQHEQYF.

The chain recombines TRBV6-2 or TRBV6-3 with TRBJ2-1; weak D call: TRBD2 (5 bases). This CDR3 contains 15 residues. V was clipped by 4 bases and J by 0 bases, with 10 bases between them. Per the germline V gene, CDR1 is MNHEY and CDR2 is SVGEGT. This CDR3 is CASSWEPVSYNEQFF. CDR3 in DNA: TGTGCCAGCAGTTGGGAGCCAGTCTCCTACAATGAGCAGTTCTTC.